This T cell receptor (beta chain) was recovered during a study of cytomegalovirus exposure and HLA in healthy donors. In the PCR, 60 Vbeta and 13 Jbeta primers were used. Some clones are missing from TCRdb's copy, which holds only in-frame ones; the method was immunoSEQ multiplex PCR. The table lists about 110,000 clones, about 78% of them singletons. About this clone itself: Its matching antigen is unknown.

Per germline, CDR1 SGHTA and CDR2 FQGTGA. The CDR3 covers 13 residues. The germline V and J ends were trimmed by 6 bases and 3 bases, with 11 bases remaining between them. Overall study results and limits: DRB1 had the most TCR associations and HLA-C the fewest, a later analysis found, with rates varying by HLA locus. In vitro data verified a few CMV-associated chains as specific for CMV antigens.

The sequence was obtained from a woman between 35 and 50 years old in good health and CMV-seropositive. The material sequenced was PBMCs. The rearrangement joins TRBV7-3 to TRBJ1-1; TRBD1 might be the D (5 bases). The CDR3 DNA follows: TGTGCCAGCAGTTGGGGGGGGGACACTGAAGCTTTCTTT. Amino acid sequence: CASSWGGDTEAFF. Full variable domain (outside the CDR3, taken from reference TRBV7-3 and TRBJ1-1): GAGVSQTPSNKVTEKGKYVELRCDPISGHTALYWYRQSLGQGPEFLIYFQGTGAADDSGLPNDRFFAVRPEGSVSTLKIQRTERGDSAVYLCASSWGGDTEAFFGQGTRLTVV.